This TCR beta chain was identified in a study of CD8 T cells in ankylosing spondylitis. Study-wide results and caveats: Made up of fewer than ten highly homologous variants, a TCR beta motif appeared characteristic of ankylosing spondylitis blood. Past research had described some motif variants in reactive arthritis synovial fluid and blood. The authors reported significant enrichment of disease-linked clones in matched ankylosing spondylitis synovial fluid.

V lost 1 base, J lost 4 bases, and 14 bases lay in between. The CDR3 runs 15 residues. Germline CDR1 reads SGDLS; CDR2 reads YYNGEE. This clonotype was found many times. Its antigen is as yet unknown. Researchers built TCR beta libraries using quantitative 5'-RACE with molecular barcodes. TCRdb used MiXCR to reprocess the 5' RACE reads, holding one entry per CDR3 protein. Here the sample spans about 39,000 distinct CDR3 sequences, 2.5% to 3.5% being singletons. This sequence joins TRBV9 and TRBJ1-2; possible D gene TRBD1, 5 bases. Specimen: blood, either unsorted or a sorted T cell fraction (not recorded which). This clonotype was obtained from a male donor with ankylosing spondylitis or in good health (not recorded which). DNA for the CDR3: TGTGCCAGCAGCGTATGGGGGGAAGAGGGCTATGGCTACACCTTC. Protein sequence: CASSVWGEEGYGYTF.